This is a list of T cell receptor beta chains from one sample in a study of tumor-infiltrating lymphocytes in localized non-small cell lung cancer. Repertoires were generated with immunoSEQ multiplex PCR, while TCRdb's copy carries only in-frame clones and drops some. This table holds 15,000 to 20,000 clones, 78% found once. Specimen: lung tumor tissue. These receptors originate from a human donor with non-small cell lung cancer. CDR3s include the opening cysteine and the closing phenylalanine or tryptophan. Part of the rows lack a size; the others show once, few, many or a class for expanded clones.

v_gene	abundance	j_gene	CDR3aa
TRBV6-5	NA	TRBJ2-7	CASSYSELTGSEQYF
TRBV5-1	NA	TRBJ1-2	CASSFNTGSGYTF
TRBV30	NA	TRBJ2-1	CAWSAGRASSYNEQFF
TRBV7-6	NA	TRBJ1-5	CASSLGGDGRNQPQHF
TRBV30	NA	TRBJ1-1	CAWTRGREAFF
TRBV19	NA	TRBJ2-5	CASGTGGLETQYF
TRBV4-3	NA	TRBJ2-5	CASSQVGRGQETQYF
TRBV29-1	once	TRBJ1-1	CSVAGQGAAEAFF
TRBV7-2	NA	TRBJ2-7	CASSRTRRNEQYF
TRBV6-4	NA	TRBJ2-2	CASSLDRNTGELFF
TRBV5-1	NA	TRBJ1-1	CASSFRDMNTEAFF
TRBV10-1	NA	TRBJ2-7	CASRGALPGGPNEQYF
TRBV6-6	NA	TRBJ1-2	CATRQGAGGYTF
TRBV27	NA	TRBJ2-7	CASRPGRSYEQYF
TRBV5-5	once	TRBJ2-7	CASSPTSFSSYEQYF
TRBV19	NA	TRBJ2-7	CASSNPGSSYEQYF
TRBV19	NA	TRBJ1-1	CASRRGQGALNTEAFF
TRBV5-1	NA	TRBJ2-1	CASSSPFPLTLSRNEQFF
TRBV7-2	medium-sized	TRBJ1-1	CASSFQPSMIPNTEAFF
TRBV9	NA	TRBJ2-3	CASSVASSGRSDTQYF
TRBV7-3	NA	TRBJ2-7	CASSLAHSYEQYF
TRBV6-5	once	TRBJ2-7	CASRIEEGFYEQYF
TRBV5-4	NA	TRBJ2-2	CASSPQLGYTGELFF
TRBV7-2	NA	TRBJ2-7	CASSLVSPMRGAHSYEQYF
TRBV9	NA	TRBJ2-1	CASSVGLARDEQFF
TRBV11-2	NA	TRBJ1-2	CASSLVPGQGF
TRBV30	NA	TRBJ2-2	CAWSQPSAYTGELFF
TRBV25-1	NA	TRBJ2-5	CASERGVGETQYF
TRBV5-5	NA	TRBJ2-7	CASSKKSAEEGYEQYF
TRBV5-1	NA	TRBJ2-7	CASSLVLGPAKEQYF
TRBV7-2	few	TRBJ2-3	CASTTLAGQRVTQYF
TRBV20-1	NA	TRBJ1-2	CSALGGGYTF
TRBV18	NA	TRBJ2-2	CASSPFGPGTGELFF
TRBV25-1	few	TRBJ1-5	CASTKEDFYSNQPQHF
TRBV30	once	TRBJ2-3	CACARSGGTDTQYF
TRBV27	NA	TRBJ1-1	CASRTLPLLGNTEAFF
TRBV10-3	NA	TRBJ1-2	CAISAAGFIRGYTF
TRBV6-6	NA	TRBJ1-1	CASSYSQGRSNTEAFF
TRBV7-6	NA	TRBJ1-1	CASSSWADTEAFF
TRBV7-2	few	TRBJ1-1	CASSLNRERTEAFF
TRBV7-9	NA	TRBJ2-3	CASSLETSTDTQYF
TRBV30	NA	TRBJ1-6	CAWSVQGTGAHSPLHF
TRBV6-6	once	TRBJ1-3	CASSYRESSGNTIYF
TRBV7-2	NA	TRBJ2-7	CASSLPGQGAHEQYF
TRBV7-2	NA	TRBJ1-4	CASSSSGYDNEKLFF
TRBV7-9	medium-sized	TRBJ1-6	CASSLASGVSPLHF
TRBV6-6	NA	TRBJ2-2	CASRPPGWETGELFF
TRBV5-8	NA	TRBJ2-7	CASSRTGPFYEQYF
TRBV4-3	NA	TRBJ1-6	CASSLGPYNSPLHF
TRBV6-5	NA	TRBJ1-4	CASSNRGSGNEKLFF
TRBV7-2	NA	TRBJ2-6	CASSFTGANVLTF
TRBV6-6	NA	TRBJ1-4	CASSPMNEKLFF
TRBV4-2	NA	TRBJ2-7	CASSQAFQASYEQYF